The 17 T cell receptor beta chains listed next were all sequenced from one sample in a study of cytomegalovirus exposure and HLA in healthy donors. Vbeta (60) and Jbeta (13) primers were used in the PCR. Produced via immunoSEQ multiplex PCR; TCRdb's table is partial and in-frame only. Here the sample spans about 61,000 clones, around 90% being singletons. Sequenced sample: PBMCs. The receptors were sampled from a man aged 30-40 years in good health and CMV-seropositive.

J is TRBJ2-7 and V is TRBV9, with 8 bases aligning to TRBD1. V dropped 3 bases and J dropped 6; count of bases not matched to a gene: 8. There are 14 residues in the CDR3. Germline V CDR1 and CDR2: SGDLS, YYNGEE. In DNA form, the CDR3 reads TGTGCCAGCAGCGGGAGGACAGGGATAGGCGAGCAGTACTTC. This gives the protein CASSGRTGIGEQYF.

The CDR3 nucleotides read TGTGCCAGCTACCTGGGACAGTACGGCACAGATACGCAGTATTTT. It specifies CASYLGQYGTDTQYF. The V and J genes are TRBV6-6 and TRBJ2-3, with 7 bases fitting TRBD1. CDR3 length: 15 residues. J gave up 1 base and V 8 bases, and 9 bases lay outside the gene matches. CDR1 and CDR2 (germline): MNHNY, SVGAGI (reference sequence).

The chain couples TRBV2 to TRBJ2-7; 7 nucleotides agree with TRBD1. The ends lost 6 bases at V and 0 bases at J; junction bases unmatched: 2. Germline V gene sequence: CDR1 SNHLY, CDR2 FYNNEI. The CDR3 loop spans 13 amino acids. Written as DNA, the CDR3 is TGTGCCAGCAGCAGGGGGTACTCCTACGAGCAGTACTTC. Amino acid sequence: CASSRGYSYEQYF.

This clone was counted once. The chain is built from TRBV28 and TRBJ1-2, with 8 bases identical to TRBD1. Germline V CDR1 and CDR2: MDHEN, SYDVKM. With 6 bases clipped from V and 8 bases from J, the junction kept 23 bases outside the gene matches. The CDR3 is 18 residues long. For the CDR3, the DNA is TGTGCCAGCAGCTACAACCAAAACCGGGACAGGACGACAGACGGCTACACCTTC. Translating gives CASSYNQNRDRTTDGYTF.

This chain links TRBV5-8 with TRBJ2-7, with 7 nucleotides matching TRBD1. The CDR3 is made up of 20 amino acids. The V gene end was trimmed by 2 bases and the J gene end by 0 bases; junction bases not matched to a gene: 20. Looked up from germline, CDR1 is SGHTS and CDR2 is YDEGEE. This chain's CDR3 is CASSFGDPDRLPISSYEQYF. The DNA for the CDR3 is TGTGCCAGCAGCTTTGGTGATCCGGACAGGCTACCGATAAGCTCCTACGAGCAGTACTTC.

V gene TRBV28 combines with J gene TRBJ1-5; weak D call: TRBD1 (6 bases). The germline gives CDR1 MDHEN, CDR2 SYDVKM. The germline V and J ends were trimmed by 5 bases and 5 bases, with 19 bases remaining between them. This CDR3 comprises 16 residues. The CDR3 is CASSPPGTEGDQPQHF. In DNA, the CDR3 is TGTGCCAGCAGTCCCCCCGGGACCGAGGGGGATCAGCCCCAGCATTTT.

This chain connects TRBV19 to TRBJ2-7; 10 nucleotides line up with TRBD2. V lost 5 bases and J lost 4; bases outside the gene matches: 8. The CDR3 is made up of 15 amino acids. Looked up from germline, CDR1 is LNHDA and CDR2 is SQIVND (reference sequence). The CDR3 reads CASSSPGLALYEQYF. The CDR3, as DNA: TGTGCCAGTAGTTCTCCGGGACTAGCGTTGTACGAGCAGTACTTC.

V gene TRBV5-1 combines with J gene TRBJ1-2; no definite D call. Trimming pared 0 bases from V and 2 bases from J, leaving 11 bases between. The CDR3 covers 15 residues. The germline V gene encodes CDR1 SGHRS and CDR2 YFSETQ. CDR3 amino acids: CASSLAGPGNYGYTF. The CDR3 DNA sequence: TGCGCCAGCAGCTTGGCGGGTCCGGGGAACTATGGCTACACCTTC.

The chain employs TRBV15 and TRBJ2-2; D is unclear. V dropped 1 base and J dropped 0 bases, with 6 bases sitting between them. This CDR3 has 15 residues. Per germline, CDR1 LNHNV and CDR2 YYDKDF (reference sequence). CDR3 amino acids: CATSRGGANTGELFF. For the CDR3, the DNA is TGTGCCACCAGCAGAGGAGGCGCGAACACCGGGGAGCTGTTTTTT.

V and J are TRBV19 and TRBJ2-2; perhaps TRBD1 as D (6 bases). The germline CDR1 and CDR2 sequences are LNHDA and SQIVND (reference sequence). Trimming took 4 bases from V and 2 from J, leaving 8 bases between them. This CDR3 contains 14 residues. CDR3 bases: TGTGCCAGTAGTAACAGGGATAACACCGGGGAGCTGTTTTTT. As protein: CASSNRDNTGELFF.

The chain carries TRBV9 and TRBJ2-7; 13 bases match TRBD2. J gave up 5 bases and V 0 bases, and 8 bases lay outside the gene matches. The CDR3 has 17 residues. CDR1 SGDLS and CDR2 YYNGEE come from the germline V gene. The CDR3 DNA follows: TGTGCCAGCAGCGTAGGGACTGGACTAGCGGGAGTTAACGAGCAGTACTTC. Its protein product is CASSVGTGLAGVNEQYF.

V and J are TRBV28 and TRBJ2-7; 8 bases match TRBD1. Germline V gene lookup returns CDR1 MDHEN and CDR2 SYDVKM. V shed 6 bases and J 1 base; nucleotides not matched to a gene: 11. The CDR3 is 16 amino acids. CDR3: CASSSSGTGISYEQYF. CDR3 coding DNA: TGTGCCAGCAGCAGCTCCGGGACAGGCATTTCCTACGAGCAGTACTTC.

The CDR3 region has the DNA TGTGCCAGCAGCTATCGGACTAGCGGGGACAATGAGCAGTTCTTC. This translates into CASSYRTSGDNEQFF. This rearrangement joins TRBV5-5 to TRBJ2-1, with 12 bases matching TRBD2. Germline CDR1 reads SGHKS; CDR2 reads YYEKEE (reference sequence). V lost 3 bases and J lost 5; bases outside the gene matches: 3. The CDR3 is 15 amino acids.

This chain joins TRBV4-3 and TRBJ2-7, with a possible D match to TRBD2 (5 bases). This CDR3 has 14 residues. Germline lookup yields CDR1 LGHNA and CDR2 YSLEER. Trimming left V 0 bases short and J 3 bases short, with 9 bases between. Here the CDR3 DNA reads TGCGCCAGCAGCCAAGATCGAGGACTCTACGAGCAGTACTTC. It yields the protein CASSQDRGLYEQYF.

The chain carries TRBV30 and TRBJ2-3, with D possibly matching TRBD1 (5 bases). The CDR3 is 14 amino acids. The V and J ends lost 3 bases and 1 base respectively, with 11 bases between them. Germline assignment: CDR1 GTSNPN and CDR2 SVGIG (reference sequence). In nucleotides, the CDR3 is TGTGCCTGGAGCCCCGGCAGGGGCACAGATACGCAGTATTTT. Translating it yields CAWSPGRGTDTQYF. The full variable domain, completed using reference TRBV30 and TRBJ2-3, is SQTIHQWPATLVQPVGSPLSLECTVEGTSNPNLYWYRQAAGRGLQLLFYSVGIGQISSEVPQNLSASRPQDRQFILSSKKLLLSDSGFYLCAWSPGRGTDTQYFGPGTRLTVL.

Comment on this clone: Compared with germline, one end of the junction differs, possibly owing to a read error. The chain joins TRBV7-9 to TRBJ2-2, with 7 bases lining up with TRBD1. The CDR3 is 16 amino acids. The germline V gene encodes CDR1 SEHNR and CDR2 FQNEAQ (reference sequence). In DNA form, the CDR3 reads TGTTCCAGCAGCGCTAGACAGGGATTGAACACCGGGGAGCTGTTTTTT. Its protein product is CSSSARQGLNTGELFF.

V gene TRBV28 combines with J gene TRBJ2-5; 8 bases are a match to TRBD1. V lost 4 bases, J lost 1 base, and 5 bases stayed unmatched. The CDR3 has 15 residues. The germline V gene encodes CDR1 MDHEN and CDR2 SYDVKM. The CDR3 loop is CASSSQTGAQETQYF. CDR3 bases: TGTGCCAGCAGTTCCCAGACAGGGGCCCAAGAGACCCAGTACTTC.